This T cell receptor beta chain was recovered during a study of blood T cell repertoires in COVID-19. The overall study: The cDNA or gDNA used as material had been derived from T cells, B-cell-depleted T cells, or PBMCs.

With 4 bases clipped from V and 6 bases from J, the junction kept 8 bases outside the gene matches. Germline V gene lookup returns CDR1 SGHRS and CDR2 YFSETQ. The CDR3 sequence is 14 residues long. As originally analysed: Using reference gene primer amplification, nucleated cell counts were estimated. Data came from immunoSEQ multiplex PCR; TCRdb stores just in-frame clones and leaves some out. Clone size and V and J calls were adopted from that table, with D and trimming inferred from the DNA. The table lists over 85,000 clones, about 91% of them singletons. The clonotype originates from a man aged 18 to 35 with acute or convalescent COVID-19. The specimen sequenced was peripheral blood. The V gene is TRBV5-1, the J gene TRBJ1-2, with 8 bases identical to TRBD1. CDR3 in amino acids: CASSQTGELHGYTF. In nucleotides, the CDR3 is TGCGCCAGCAGCCAGACAGGGGAACTACATGGCTACACCTTC. Variable domain in full (rest from reference TRBV5-1 and TRBJ1-2): KAGVTQTPRYLIKTRGQQVTLSCSPISGHRSVSWYQQTPGQGLQFLFEYFSETQRNKGNFPGRFSGRQFSNSRSEMNVSTLELGDSALYLCASSQTGELHGYTFGSGTRLTVV.